The TCR beta chain under discussion was sequenced for a study of blood T cells in healthy people across ages. The authors ran a second PCR of roughly 6 to 11 cycles using a sample-barcoded 5' primer and a J-beta primer mix. TCRdb re-called the 5' RACE reads with MiXCR, one entry per CDR3 protein. The sample lists about 930,000 distinct CDR3 sequences; around 29% were seen once. Germline CDR1 and CDR2: LGHNA and YNFKEQ. The CDR3 is 17 residues long. Of note for this clonotype: One junction end does not reproduce the germline sequence, and a read error may be involved.

These data also featured in a second study, about T cells of mothers and their children.

The rearrangement uses TRBV4-2 and TRBJ2-3; 8 bases align to TRBD2. The specimen was blood. The clonotype comes from a woman between 35 and 50 years old in good health. The CDR3 coding sequence is TGTGCCAGCAGCCAAGATCCCGGGAGCGGGAGCACGGATACGCAGTATTTT. Its translation is CASSQDPGSGSTDTQYF.